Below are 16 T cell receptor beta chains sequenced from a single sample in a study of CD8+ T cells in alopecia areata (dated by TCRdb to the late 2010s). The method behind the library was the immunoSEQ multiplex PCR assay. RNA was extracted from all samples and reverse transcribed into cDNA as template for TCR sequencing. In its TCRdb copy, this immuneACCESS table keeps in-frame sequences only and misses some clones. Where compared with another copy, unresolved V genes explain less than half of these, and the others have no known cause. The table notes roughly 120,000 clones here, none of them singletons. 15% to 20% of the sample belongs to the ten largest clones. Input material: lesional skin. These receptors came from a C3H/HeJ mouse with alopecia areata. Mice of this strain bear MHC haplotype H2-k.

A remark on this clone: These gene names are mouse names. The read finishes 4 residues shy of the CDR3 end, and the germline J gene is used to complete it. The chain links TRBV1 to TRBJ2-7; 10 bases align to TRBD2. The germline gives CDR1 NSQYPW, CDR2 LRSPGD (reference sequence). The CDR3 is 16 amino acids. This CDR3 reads CTCSARLGGRVDEQYF. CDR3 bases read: TGCACCTGCAGTGCTCGGCTGGGGGGGCGTGTAGAT.

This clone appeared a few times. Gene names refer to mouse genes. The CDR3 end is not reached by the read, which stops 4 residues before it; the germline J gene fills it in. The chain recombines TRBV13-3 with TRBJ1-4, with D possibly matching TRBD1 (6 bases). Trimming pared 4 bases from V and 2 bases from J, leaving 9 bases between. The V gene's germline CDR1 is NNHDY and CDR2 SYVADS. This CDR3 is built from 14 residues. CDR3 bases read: TGTGCCAGCAGTTTTGGACAGTCCAACGAA. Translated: CASSFGQSNE. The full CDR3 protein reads CASSFGQSNERLFF.

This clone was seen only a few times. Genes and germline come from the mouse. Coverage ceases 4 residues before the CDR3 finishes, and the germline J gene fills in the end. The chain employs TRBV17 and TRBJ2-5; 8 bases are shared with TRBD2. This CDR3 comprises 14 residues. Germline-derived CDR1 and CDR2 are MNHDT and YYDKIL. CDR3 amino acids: CASSSTLGEDTQYF. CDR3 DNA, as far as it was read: TGTGCTAGCAGTAGTACACTGGGGGAAGAC.

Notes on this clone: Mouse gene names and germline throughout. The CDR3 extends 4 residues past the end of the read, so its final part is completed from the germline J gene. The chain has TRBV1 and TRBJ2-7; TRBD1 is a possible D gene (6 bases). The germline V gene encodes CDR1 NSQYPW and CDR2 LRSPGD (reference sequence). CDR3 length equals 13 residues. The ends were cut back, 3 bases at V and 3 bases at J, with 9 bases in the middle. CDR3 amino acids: CTCSAQGIYEQYF. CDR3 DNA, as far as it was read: TGCACCTGCAGTGCTCAGGGGATCTAT.

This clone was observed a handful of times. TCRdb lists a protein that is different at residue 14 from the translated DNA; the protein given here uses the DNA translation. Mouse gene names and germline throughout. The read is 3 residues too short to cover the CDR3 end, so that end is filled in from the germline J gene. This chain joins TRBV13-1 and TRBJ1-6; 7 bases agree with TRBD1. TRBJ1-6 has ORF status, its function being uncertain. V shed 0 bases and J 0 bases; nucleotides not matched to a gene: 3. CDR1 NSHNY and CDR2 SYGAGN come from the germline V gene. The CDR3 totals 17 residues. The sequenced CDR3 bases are TGTGCCAGCAGTGATGGACAGGGAAATTCCTATAATTCGCCC. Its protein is CASSDGQGNSYNSP. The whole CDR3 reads CASSDGQGNSYNSPLYF.

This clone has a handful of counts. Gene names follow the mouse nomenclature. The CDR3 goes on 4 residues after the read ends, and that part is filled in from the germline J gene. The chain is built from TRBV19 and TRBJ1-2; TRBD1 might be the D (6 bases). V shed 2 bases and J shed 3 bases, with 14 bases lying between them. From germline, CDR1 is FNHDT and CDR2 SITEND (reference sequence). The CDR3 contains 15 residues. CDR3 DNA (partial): TGTGCCAGCAGTATTGCAGGGGAAGGCGACTCC. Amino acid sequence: CASSIAGEGDS. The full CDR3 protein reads CASSIAGEGDSDYTF.

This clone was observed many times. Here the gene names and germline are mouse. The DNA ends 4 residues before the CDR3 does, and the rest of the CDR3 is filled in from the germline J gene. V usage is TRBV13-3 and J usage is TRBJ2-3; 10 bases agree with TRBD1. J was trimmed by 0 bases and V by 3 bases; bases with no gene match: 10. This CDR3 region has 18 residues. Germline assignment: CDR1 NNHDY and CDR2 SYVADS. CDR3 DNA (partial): TGTGCCAGCAGTGTGGCGGGACAGGGGTCCTCTAGTGCAGAA. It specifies CASSVAGQGSSSAE. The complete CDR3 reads CASSVAGQGSSSAETLYF.

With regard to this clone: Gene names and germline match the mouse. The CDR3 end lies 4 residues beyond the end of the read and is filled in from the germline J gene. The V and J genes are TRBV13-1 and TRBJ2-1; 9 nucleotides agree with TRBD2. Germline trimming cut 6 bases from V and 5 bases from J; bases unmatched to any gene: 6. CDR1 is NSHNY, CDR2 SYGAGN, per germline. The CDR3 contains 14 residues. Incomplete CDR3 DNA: TGTGCCAGCAAACTGGGGGGAGAGAATGCT. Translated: CASKLGGENA. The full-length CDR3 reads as CASKLGGENAEQFF.

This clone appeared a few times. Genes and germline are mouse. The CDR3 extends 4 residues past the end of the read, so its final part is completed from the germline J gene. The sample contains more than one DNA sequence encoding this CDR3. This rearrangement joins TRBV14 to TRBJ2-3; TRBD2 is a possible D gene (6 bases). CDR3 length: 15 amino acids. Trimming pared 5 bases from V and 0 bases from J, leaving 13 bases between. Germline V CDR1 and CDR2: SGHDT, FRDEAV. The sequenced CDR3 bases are TGTGCCAGCAGCTTGACTGGAACTAGTGCAGAA. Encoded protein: CASSLTGTSAE. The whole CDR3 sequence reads CASSLTGTSAETLYF.

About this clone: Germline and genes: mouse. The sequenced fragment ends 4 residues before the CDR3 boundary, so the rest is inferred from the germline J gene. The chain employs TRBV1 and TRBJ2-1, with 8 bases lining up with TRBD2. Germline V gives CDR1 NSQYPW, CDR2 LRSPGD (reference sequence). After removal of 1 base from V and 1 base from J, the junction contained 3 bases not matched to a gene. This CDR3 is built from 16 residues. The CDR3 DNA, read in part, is TGCACCTGCAGTGCAGCCTGGGGGGCAAACTATGCT. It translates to CTCSAAWGANYA. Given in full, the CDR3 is CTCSAAWGANYAEQFF.

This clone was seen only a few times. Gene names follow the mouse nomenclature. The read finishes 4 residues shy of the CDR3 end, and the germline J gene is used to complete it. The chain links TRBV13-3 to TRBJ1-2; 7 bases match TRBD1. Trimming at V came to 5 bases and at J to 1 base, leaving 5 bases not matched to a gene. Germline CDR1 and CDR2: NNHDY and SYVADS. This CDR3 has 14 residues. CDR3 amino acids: CASSPRDRNSDYTF. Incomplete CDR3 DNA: TGTGCCAGCAGCCCTCGGGACAGAAACTCC.

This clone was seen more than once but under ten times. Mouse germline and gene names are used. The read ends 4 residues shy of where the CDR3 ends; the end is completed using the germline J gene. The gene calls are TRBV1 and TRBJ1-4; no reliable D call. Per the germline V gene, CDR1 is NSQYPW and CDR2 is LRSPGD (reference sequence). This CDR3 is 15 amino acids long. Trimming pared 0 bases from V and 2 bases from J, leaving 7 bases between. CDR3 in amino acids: CTCSADYISNERLFF. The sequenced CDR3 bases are TGCACCTGCAGTGCAGATTACATATCCAACGAA.

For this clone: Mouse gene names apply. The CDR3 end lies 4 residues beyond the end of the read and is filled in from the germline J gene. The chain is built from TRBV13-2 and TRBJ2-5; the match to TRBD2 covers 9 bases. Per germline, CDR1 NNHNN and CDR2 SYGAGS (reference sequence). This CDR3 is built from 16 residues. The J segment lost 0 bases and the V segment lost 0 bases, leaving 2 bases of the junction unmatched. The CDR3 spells CASGDDWGANQDTQYF. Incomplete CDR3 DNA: TGTGCCAGCGGTGATGACTGGGGGGCCAACCAAGAC.

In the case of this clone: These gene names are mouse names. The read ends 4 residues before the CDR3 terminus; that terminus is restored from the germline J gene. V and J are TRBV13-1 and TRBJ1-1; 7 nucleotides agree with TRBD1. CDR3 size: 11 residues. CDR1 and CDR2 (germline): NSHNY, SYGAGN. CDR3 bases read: TGTGCCAGCAGAGGACAGGCA. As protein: CASRGQA. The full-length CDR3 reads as CASRGQAEVFF.

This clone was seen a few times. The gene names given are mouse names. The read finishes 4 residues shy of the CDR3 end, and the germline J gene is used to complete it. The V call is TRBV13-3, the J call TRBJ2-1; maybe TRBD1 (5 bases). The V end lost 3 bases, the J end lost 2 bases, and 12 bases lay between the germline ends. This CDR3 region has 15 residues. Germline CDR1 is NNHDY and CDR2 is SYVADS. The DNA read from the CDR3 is TGTGCCAGCAGTGGTGAGGGGAGGCACTATGCT. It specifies CASSGEGRHYA. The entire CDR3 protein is CASSGEGRHYAEQFF.

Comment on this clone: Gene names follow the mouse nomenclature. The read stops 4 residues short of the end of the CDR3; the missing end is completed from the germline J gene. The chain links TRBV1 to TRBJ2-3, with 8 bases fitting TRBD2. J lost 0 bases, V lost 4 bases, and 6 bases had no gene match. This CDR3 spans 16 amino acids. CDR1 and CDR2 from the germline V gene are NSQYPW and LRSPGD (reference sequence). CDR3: CTCSELGALSAETLYF. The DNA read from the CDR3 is TGCACCTGCAGTGAACTGGGGGCCCTTAGTGCAGAA. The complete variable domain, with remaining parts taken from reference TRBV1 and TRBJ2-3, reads VTLLEQNPRWRLVPRGQAVNLRCILKNSQYPWMSWYQQDLQKQLQWLFTLRSPGDKEVKSLPGADYLATRVTDTELRLQVANMSQGRTLYCTCSELGALSAETLYFGSGTRLTVL.